What follows is one T cell receptor (beta chain) and its context. The data were taken from a study of T cell responses to AZD1222 COVID-19 vaccine. Data came from immunoSEQ multiplex PCR; TCRdb stores just in-frame clones and leaves some out. The sample includes around 160,000 clones, 92% seen only once; the top ten take 1% to 1.5%. Sequenced material: peripheral blood, taken 28 days after the second AZD1222 dose. The sequence was collected from an adult who received the AZD1222 COVID-19 vaccine.

DNA of the CDR3: TGTGCCAGCAGTTTCGTCGGCCCCGCAGGGACCTACGAGCAGTACTTC. It encodes CASSFVGPAGTYEQYF. The chain has TRBV28 and TRBJ2-7; D perhaps matches TRBD1 (5 bases). V lost 3 bases and J lost 2, with 17 bases in between. The CDR3 runs to 16 residues. The germline V gene encodes CDR1 MDHEN and CDR2 SYDVKM. Full variable domain (remainder filled in from reference TRBV28 and TRBJ2-7): DVKVTQSSRYLVKRTGEKVFLECVQDMDHENMFWYRQDPGLGLRLIYFSYDVKMKEKGDIPEGYSVSREKKERFSLILESASTNQTSMYLCASSFVGPAGTYEQYFGPGTRLTVT.